This T cell receptor beta chain was profiled in a study of control samples from healthy donors and cancer patients. CDR3 size: 15 residues. Germline assignment: CDR1 SGHDT and CDR2 YYEEEE. J gave up 1 base and V 3 bases, and 2 bases lay outside the gene matches. TCRdb's copy holds only in-frame clones and misses some; the assay was immunoSEQ multiplex PCR. Of about 250,000 clones detected, roughly four fifths appear once; the ten largest clones hold 13%. As for this clone: Distinct nucleotide sequences in the sample also encode this CDR3.

Sequencing was done on a sample of PBMCs. The chain uses TRBV5-6 and TRBJ2-3, with 10 bases that match TRBD2. This sequence was found in a woman aged 60-75 years with lung cancer. CDR3 nucleotides: TGTGCCAGCAGCTCTGGACTAGCGGGCACAGATACGCAGTATTTT. It is translated as CASSSGLAGTDTQYF.